This TCR beta chain was documented in a study of cytomegalovirus exposure and HLA in healthy donors. At the level of the study: Later, an analysis reported that the 95 to 150 validation repertoires had used the same platform as the approximately 670 first-cohort repertoires.

A word on this clone: Its target is unknown.

The length of the CDR3 is 13 residues. With V trimmed by 6 bases and J by 7 bases, 9 bases remained unmatched. In germline, CDR1 is SQVTM, CDR2 ANQGSEA. Sequencing used immunoSEQ multiplex PCR; TCRdb keeps in-frame clones, though not all of them. The sample comprises over 110,000 clones, about 88% of which are singletons, and roughly 10% rests with the top ten. Study conclusions and caveats: Clusters of TCRs from the first cohort tended to co-occur in the 100 to 150 validation repertoires (as a later analysis found). Some TCR beta chains (roughly 150 of them) were listed as cytomegalovirus-associated. As confirmed in vitro, a few CMV-associated chains were specific for CMV antigens.

The clonotype originates from a man younger than 35 in good health and CMV-seropositive. The sequencing input was PBMCs. The gene calls are TRBV29-1 and TRBJ2-1, with TRBD2 matching 7 bases. The CDR3 here is CSVRDYPSNEQFF. DNA for the CDR3: TGCAGCGTCCGGGACTATCCCTCAAATGAGCAGTTCTTC.